This passage covers 32 T cell receptor beta chains from one sample sequenced in a study of identical twins. TCRdb called the 5' RACE reads again in MiXCR, with one record for every CDR3 protein. The repertoire holds 1.5 million to 2 million distinct CDR3 sequences, about 32% seen once, with about 0.25% in the top ten. The source material was cord blood. The receptor set was obtained from a newborn girl in good health.

Only a few counts were recorded for this clonotype. This chain joins TRBV29-1 and TRBJ2-1; D might be TRBD2 (6 bases). CDR1 SQVTM and CDR2 ANQGSEA come from the germline V gene. The CDR3 spans 13 residues. Trimming took off 1 base at V and 4 bases at J, with 8 bases between the two ends. The CDR3 region is CSVEGLGYNEQFF. The CDR3 DNA is TGCAGCGTTGAAGGACTAGGATACAATGAGCAGTTCTTC.

This clonotype has more than one count but fewer than ten. V and J are TRBV10-3 and TRBJ2-1; 8 nucleotides match TRBD1. CDR3 size: 17 residues. The junction had 7 bases not matched to a gene; V was cut back by 0 bases and J by 3 bases. The germline CDR1 and CDR2 sequences are ENHRY and SYGVKD. The CDR3 bases are TGTGCCATCAGTGAGTCGATGAGGGACAGGTACTACAATGAGCAGTTCTTC. Translation gives CAISESMRDRYYNEQFF.

This clonotype appeared a few times. J is TRBJ2-1 and V is TRBV12-3 or TRBV12-4; no definite D call. The CDR3 loop spans 13 amino acids. Trimming took 3 bases from V and 6 from J, leaving 9 bases between them. CDR3 residues: CASSFSPGNEQFF. For the CDR3, the DNA is TGTGCCAGCAGTTTCTCCCCGGGCAATGAGCAGTTCTTC.

This clonotype appeared a single time. V gene TRBV2 combines with J gene TRBJ2-7, with a possible D match to TRBD2 (5 bases). Deletions cut 4 bases from V and 2 bases from J, with 9 bases between. Per germline, CDR1 SNHLY and CDR2 FYNNEI. The CDR3 is made up of 13 amino acids. This CDR3 is CASSAAAPYEQYF. CDR3 in DNA: TGTGCCAGCAGTGCAGCGGCCCCCTACGAGCAGTACTTC.

This chain uses TRBV20-1 with TRBJ2-1; 8 bases fit TRBD1. The last part of the DNA fits TRBJ2-7 better; the J call may be wrong. CDR3 length equals 18 residues. CDR1 is DFQATT and CDR2 is SNEGSKA in the germline V gene (reference sequence). Here the CDR3 DNA reads TGCAGTGCTAGGGTTGGAGGACAGGGAGGACCTTCCTACAATGAGCAGTACTTC. Its protein is CSARVGGQGGPSYNEQYF.

V is TRBV20-1 and J is TRBJ2-5; D is possibly TRBD2 (5 bases). Germline assignment: CDR1 DFQATT and CDR2 SNEGSKA (reference sequence). The CDR3 covers 14 residues. The V and J ends lost 3 bases and 11 bases respectively, with 22 bases between them. CDR3 DNA: TGCAGTGCTAGGGGGAGCCGTTTCTACAATGAGCAGTACTTC. The encoded protein is CSARGSRFYNEQYF.

This clonotype was seen a handful of times. The chain carries TRBV29-1 and TRBJ2-5; 8 nucleotides agree with TRBD1. Germline values: CDR1 SQVTM, CDR2 ANQGSEA. The CDR3 extends over 13 amino acids. The J segment lost 1 base and the V segment lost 3 bases, leaving 1 base of the junction unmatched. CDR3 sequence (DNA): TGCAGCGTTGACAGGGGGCGCCAAGAGACCCAGTACTTC. It specifies CSVDRGRQETQYF.

V is TRBV4-1 and J is TRBJ1-4; TRBD1 agrees at 10 bases. Germline CDR1 is MGHRA and CDR2 is YSYEKL. The CDR3 consists of 16 residues. J was trimmed by 7 bases and V by 0 bases; bases with no gene match: 5. The CDR3 region has the DNA TGCGCCAGCAGCCAAGAATTGGGACAGGGGAGTGAAAAACTGTTTTTT. This sequence encodes CASSQELGQGSEKLFF.

The sample holds a few counts of this clonotype. The rearrangement joins TRBV12-3 or TRBV12-4 to TRBJ1-2, with D maybe TRBD1 (6 bases). Trimming took 3 bases from V and 9 from J, leaving 17 bases between them. The CDR3 totals 14 residues. The CDR3 DNA is TGTGCCAGCAGTTTTAACCCGCCGCAGGGGCGCTACACCTTC. It codes for CASSFNPPQGRYTF.

The chain recombines TRBV29-1 with TRBJ2-5; D is unresolved. The length of the CDR3 is 12 residues. Germline V gene data show CDR1 as SQVTM and CDR2 as ANQGSEA. The ends were cut back, 6 bases at V and 1 base at J, with 9 bases in the middle. The CDR3 DNA reads TGCAGCGTGACGGTCCGCCAAGAGACCCAGTACTTC. It translates to CSVTVRQETQYF.

The V call is TRBV20-1, the J call TRBJ2-1; TRBD2 matches 7 bases. Germline V gene lookup returns CDR1 DFQATT and CDR2 SNEGSKA (reference sequence). The ends lost 0 bases at V and 6 bases at J; junction bases unmatched: 8. This CDR3 comprises 15 residues. In nucleotides, the CDR3 is TGCAGTGCTAGAGATTCGGCGGGAGCTGGCAATGAGCAGTTCTTC. As protein: CSARDSAGAGNEQFF.

J is TRBJ2-7 and V is TRBV18; D perhaps matches TRBD2 (5 bases). The germline CDR1 and CDR2 sequences are KGHSH and LQKENI. The CDR3 spans 18 residues. The V and J ends lost 2 bases and 0 bases respectively, with 20 bases between them. CDR3 amino acids: CASSPRASSVLSSYEQYF. In nucleotides, the CDR3 is TGTGCCAGCTCACCAAGGGCTAGCAGCGTCCTCAGCTCCTACGAGCAGTACTTC.

This clonotype was seen at least ten times. The V gene is TRBV29-1, the J gene TRBJ2-3; TRBD2 aligns across 15 bases. The CDR3 has 17 amino acids. With 5 bases clipped from V and 0 bases from J, the junction kept 6 bases outside the gene matches. Germline loops: CDR1 SQVTM, CDR2 ANQGSEA. The CDR3 coding sequence is TGCAGCGTTTCCGGGACTAGCGGGGGGCAAAGCACAGATACGCAGTATTTT. Residues: CSVSGTSGGQSTDTQYF.

The chain is built from TRBV10-3 and TRBJ2-3, with a tentative D call TRBD2 (5 bases). Per the germline V gene, CDR1 is ENHRY and CDR2 is SYGVKD. Trimming removed 6 bases at V and 3 bases at J, with 13 bases between. This CDR3 region has 14 residues. This CDR3 is CAISLAPYTDTQYF. The CDR3 DNA is TGTGCCATCAGCCTAGCTCCCTATACAGATACGCAGTATTTT.

V is TRBV5-1 and J is TRBJ1-6, with TRBD1 as a possible D gene (5 bases). The CDR3 has 18 residues. In germline, CDR1 is SGHRS, CDR2 YFSETQ. The V end was cut by 1 base, the J end by 2 bases, with 16 bases between. The CDR3 loop is CASSLLGRQGAYNSPLHF. The CDR3 DNA reads as TGCGCCAGCAGCTTGTTGGGTCGCCAGGGTGCCTATAATTCACCCCTCCACTTT.

This clonotype has just a few counts. V gene TRBV7-2 combines with J gene TRBJ2-1; the match to TRBD1 covers 7 bases. The V gene's germline CDR1 is SGHTA and CDR2 FQGNSA. With V trimmed by 3 bases and J by 4 bases, 6 bases remained unmatched. The CDR3 is 15 amino acids. CDR3 coding DNA: TGTGCCAGCAGCTTTTCGACAGGGCCATACAATGAGCAGTTCTTC. Protein product: CASSFSTGPYNEQFF.

This clonotype was picked up a small number of times. This chain joins TRBV12-3 or TRBV12-4 and TRBJ2-7; the D gene could be TRBD1 or TRBD2 (5 bases each). The V gene lost 5 bases and the J gene lost 5 bases, with 16 bases spanning the gap. This CDR3 contains 14 residues. The CDR3 here is CASSPGAVPHEQYF. The CDR3 DNA is TGTGCCAGCAGTCCCGGGGCCGTGCCTCACGAGCAGTACTTC.

The V gene is TRBV20-1, the J gene TRBJ2-7, with D maybe TRBD1 (5 bases). The germline V gene has CDR1 DFQATT and CDR2 SNEGSKA (reference sequence). The CDR3 covers 12 residues. V lost 5 bases and J 2 bases, leaving 10 bases between the germline ends. In nucleotides, the CDR3 is TGCAGTGCTCTCGACAGCGCCTACGAGCAGTACTTC. Protein: CSALDSAYEQYF.

Concerning this clonotype: A read error may account for a junction end that differs from germline. This chain's CDR3 is CASSHRNTGAFF. For the CDR3, the DNA is TGTGCCAGCAGTCACAGGAACACTGGAGCTTTCTTT. The rearrangement uses TRBV27 and TRBJ1-1; weak D call: TRBD1 (5 bases). CDR3 length equals 12 residues. In germline, CDR1 is MNHEY, CDR2 SMNVEV (reference sequence).

The rearrangement uses TRBV29-1 and TRBJ1-5; D remains unclear. The CDR3 contains 12 residues. Germline CDR1 SQVTM, CDR2 ANQGSEA. V lost 6 bases and J 2 bases, leaving 8 bases between the germline ends. CDR3 in DNA: TGCAGCGTCGTTTATGGCAATCAGCCCCAGCATTTT. Translated: CSVVYGNQPQHF.

The sample holds one count of this clonotype. A junction boundary mismatches the germline segment, possibly from a read error. The rearrangement links TRBV28 to TRBJ1-5; 7 positions match TRBD1. CDR3 length equals 14 residues. Germline assignment: CDR1 MDHEN and CDR2 SYDVKM. The DNA of the CDR3 is TGTGCCATCAGTGGGGACAGTCGCAATCAGCCCCAGCATTTT. Translating gives CAISGDSRNQPQHF.

This clonotype was picked up a small number of times. The rearrangement joins TRBV20-1 to TRBJ2-1; 7 positions agree with TRBD2. With 4 bases clipped from V and 4 bases from J, the junction kept 4 bases outside the gene matches. The CDR3 is 13 amino acids. The germline V gene has CDR1 DFQATT and CDR2 SNEGSKA (reference sequence). The CDR3 loop reads CSATAGVYNEQFF. The CDR3 DNA sequence: TGCAGTGCTACCGCGGGGGTTTACAATGAGCAGTTCTTC.

There are a few counts of this clonotype. The chain has TRBV29-1 and TRBJ1-1; no definite D call. Trimming shortened V by 4 bases and J by 2 bases, and 11 bases separated the two germline ends. There are 13 residues in the CDR3. Germline V lookup: CDR1 SQVTM, CDR2 ANQGSEA. The CDR3 reads CSVAVGANTEAFF. In DNA, the CDR3 is TGCAGCGTTGCAGTTGGAGCAAACACTGAAGCTTTCTTT.

This clonotype showed up just a few times. The CDR3: CASSGTRAEQYF. The CDR3 DNA reads as TGTGCCAGCAGTGGGACCAGAGCGGAGCAGTACTTC. The chain uses TRBV6-1 and TRBJ2-5, with a weak D call TRBD2 (5 bases). Looked up from germline, CDR1 is MNHNS and CDR2 is SASEGT. Trimming took 4 bases from V and 11 from J, leaving 14 bases between them. This CDR3 is 12 amino acids long.

Only a few counts were recorded for this clonotype. The CDR3 DNA reads as TGTGCCAGCAGCGAAGCCTACAGCGCAGATACGCAGTATTTT. This codes for CASSEAYSADTQYF. The rearrangement joins TRBV9 to TRBJ2-3; unclear D gene. V was clipped by 3 bases and J by 4 bases, with 12 bases between them. CDR1 is SGDLS and CDR2 is YYNGEE in the germline V gene. The CDR3 is made up of 14 amino acids.

The rearrangement joins TRBV9 to TRBJ2-1, with 11 bases lining up with TRBD2. Per germline, CDR1 SGDLS and CDR2 YYNGEE. V was pared by 3 bases and J by 8 bases, with 7 bases of the junction left unmatched. This CDR3 contains 15 residues. The CDR3 region has the DNA TGTGCCAGCAGCGCAGTTAGCGGGAGGGCCCATGAGCAGTTCTTC. This gives the protein CASSAVSGRAHEQFF.

V is TRBV20-1 and J is TRBJ2-1; the match to TRBD2 covers 12 bases. The J call may be faulty, since TRBJ2-7 better matches the DNA end. The CDR3 consists of 17 residues. Germline values: CDR1 DFQATT, CDR2 SNEGSKA (reference sequence). The CDR3 DNA is TGCAGTGCTTCCGGGACTAGCGGGTTAAGCTCCTACAATGGGCAGTACTTC. Translating gives CSASGTSGLSSYNGQYF.

This chain connects TRBV5-1 to TRBJ2-4, with a possible D match to TRBD2 (6 bases). With the DNA end fitting TRBJ2-7 better, the J assignment may be wrong. Germline assignment: CDR1 SGHRS and CDR2 YFSETQ. The CDR3 sequence is 16 residues long. The CDR3 DNA sequence: TGCGCCAGCAGCTTGGAACTAGCCCGGACTGCCTACGAGCAGTACTTC. Translated: CASSLELARTAYEQYF.

This clonotype was seen a handful of times. The CDR3 spells CSARPNQYQETQYF. The CDR3 DNA is TGCAGTGCTAGACCCAATCAGTACCAAGAGACCCAGTACTTC. The chain couples TRBV20-1 to TRBJ2-5; D unclear. Germline-derived CDR1 and CDR2 are DFQATT and SNEGSKA (reference sequence). The germline V and J ends were trimmed by 2 bases and 0 bases, with 10 bases remaining between them. The CDR3 length is 14 residues.

This chain joins TRBV4-1 and TRBJ2-7; no firm D call. CDR3 length: 14 residues. Trimming removed 1 base from V and 5 bases from J, with 12 bases in between. Germline V lookup: CDR1 MGHRA, CDR2 YSYEKL. The CDR3 nucleotides are TGCGCCAGCAGCCAAGTCCTCAGGTTCCACGAGCAGTACTTC. Its translation: CASSQVLRFHEQYF.

The genes are TRBV20-1 and TRBJ1-2; D is uncertain. CDR1 and CDR2 from the germline V gene are DFQATT and SNEGSKA (reference sequence). This CDR3 spans 12 amino acids. Trimming cost V 3 bases and J 8 bases, with 13 bases left between them. The CDR3: CSARWAGEGYTF. In nucleotides, the CDR3 is TGCAGTGCTAGGTGGGCCGGGGAAGGCTACACCTTC.

This clonotype has just a few counts. This chain joins TRBV7-2 and TRBJ2-1, with TRBD2 identical over 7 bases. Per the germline V gene, CDR1 is SGHTA and CDR2 is FQGNSA. Trimming removed 4 bases from V and 2 bases from J; junction bases left unmatched: 5. The CDR3 runs 15 residues. The CDR3 bases are TGTGCCAGCAGCTCGACTAGCACTGCCTACAATGAGCAGTTCTTC. Translated: CASSSTSTAYNEQFF.